Each of the 4 T cell receptor beta chains below was sequenced from the same sample in a study of blood T cell repertoires in COVID-19. The data were produced by immunoSEQ multiplex PCR, yet TCRdb's version contains in-frame clones alone and is incomplete. Of 300,000 to 400,000 clones listed, about 90% are singletons. Material for sequencing was peripheral blood. All receptors come from a woman aged 55-75 years with COVID-19, enrolled during active disease.

The chain carries TRBV5-4 and TRBJ2-3; D uncertain. Germline CDR1 SGHNT, CDR2 YYREEE (reference sequence). Trimming stripped 1 base from V and 9 bases from J, with 9 bases between. The CDR3 is 12 residues long. Here the CDR3 reads CASSLPLRTQYF. In DNA form, the CDR3 reads TGTGCCAGCAGCTTGCCTTTGCGGACGCAGTATTTT.

The rearrangement uses TRBV5-1 and TRBJ1-6; TRBD1 might be the D (5 bases). Germline-derived CDR1 and CDR2 are SGHRS and YFSETQ. Deletions cut 3 bases from V and 5 bases from J, with 9 bases between. CDR3 length equals 14 residues. The CDR3 here is CASSSDTHNSPLHF. The CDR3, as DNA: TGCGCCAGCAGCTCGGACACCCATAATTCACCCCTCCACTTT.

This clone came up many times. The chain carries TRBV14 and TRBJ1-1; 7 bases match TRBD1. CDR3 length equals 12 residues. The junction had 2 bases not matched to a gene; V was cut back by 4 bases and J by 6 bases. Germline assignment: CDR1 SGHDN and CDR2 FVKESK. CDR3 amino acids: CASSRGTAEAFF. DNA for the CDR3: TGTGCCAGCAGCCGAGGGACAGCTGAAGCTTTCTTT.

V usage is TRBV5-4 and J usage is TRBJ2-5; 9 bases are a match to TRBD2. Trimming cost V 0 bases and J 4 bases; bases outside gene matches: 4. Per the germline V gene, CDR1 is SGHNT and CDR2 is YYREEE (reference sequence). The CDR3 extends over 15 amino acids. The CDR3 DNA sequence: TGTGCCAGCAGCTTGGAAGCGGGGGGCCGAGAGACCCAGTACTTC. It translates to CASSLEAGGRETQYF.